Following are 18 T cell receptor beta chains from one sample sequenced in a study of T cells after yellow fever vaccination. TCRdb passed the 5' RACE reads through MiXCR, listing each CDR3 protein once. This table has about 340,000 distinct CDR3 sequences, 8.5% to 10% appearing once. The sample in question was PBMCs, obtained on the day of the first yellow fever vaccination. The receptors derive from a man aged 18-30 years who received the YFV17D yellow fever vaccine.

This clonotype came up a few times. The J gene is TRBJ1-1, the V gene TRBV3-1, with D perhaps matching TRBD1 (5 bases). The CDR3 has 12 residues. CDR1 and CDR2 from the germline V gene are LGHDT and YNNKEL (reference sequence). Trimming pared 1 base from V and 11 bases from J, leaving 11 bases between. The CDR3 bases are TGTGCCAGCAGCCAAGGGCCCGGGGGGGCTTTCTTT. Encoded protein: CASSQGPGGAFF. Using reference TRBV3-1 and TRBJ1-1 for the parts outside the CDR3, the full variable domain is DTAVSQTPKYLVTQMGNDKSIKCEQNLGHDTMYWYKQDSKKFLKIMFSYNNKELIINETVPNRFSPKSPDKAHLNLHINSLELGDSAVYFCASSQGPGGAFFGQGTRLTVV.

This clonotype was seen many times. J is TRBJ2-7 and V is TRBV2; D unresolved. V was cut by 7 bases and J by 0 bases, with 7 bases left in between. The germline gives CDR1 SNHLY, CDR2 FYNNEI. This CDR3 is built from 12 residues. Here the CDR3 reads CASTQASYEQYF. The CDR3 bases are TGTGCCAGCACCCAAGCCTCCTACGAGCAGTACTTC.

This clonotype has at least ten counts. This rearrangement joins TRBV11-2 to TRBJ2-7; possibly TRBD2 for D (6 bases). The germline V and J ends were trimmed by 2 bases and 2 bases, with 13 bases remaining between them. The CDR3 spans 15 residues. Germline assignment: CDR1 SGHAT and CDR2 FQNNGV. The CDR3 DNA follows: TGTGCCAGCAGCTTATCGCGGGGATCGACCTACGAGCAGTACGTC. Encoded protein: CASSLSRGSTYEQYV.

The chain carries TRBV4-3 and TRBJ2-6; 7 nucleotides align to TRBD2. CDR1 LGHNA and CDR2 YSLEER come from the germline V gene. Trimming at V came to 1 base and at J to 2 bases, leaving 8 bases not matched to a gene. CDR3 length: 18 amino acids. Here the CDR3 reads CASSQAHERGTGANVLTF. The CDR3 DNA follows: TGCGCCAGCAGCCAAGCTCACGAGCGGGGAACTGGGGCCAACGTCCTGACTTTC.

This clonotype was seen more than once but under ten times. The chain has TRBV7-9 and TRBJ2-2, with a possible D match to TRBD2 (6 bases). Trimming cost V 1 base and J 6 bases, with 12 bases left between them. The CDR3 covers 15 residues. Looked up from germline, CDR1 is SEHNR and CDR2 is FQNEAQ (reference sequence). CDR3 amino acids: CASSLVEGLSGELFF. In DNA, the CDR3 is TGTGCCAGCAGCTTAGTGGAGGGCCTCTCCGGGGAGCTGTTTTTT.

There are a few counts of this clonotype. This chain joins TRBV6-5 and TRBJ2-5, with D possibly being TRBD2 (5 bases). Germline loops: CDR1 MNHEY, CDR2 SVGAGI. This CDR3 has 15 amino acids. The ends were cut back, 2 bases at V and 0 bases at J, with 10 bases in the middle. CDR3 protein: CASSYSLRDQETQYF. DNA of the CDR3: TGTGCCAGCAGTTACAGTTTGAGGGACCAAGAGACCCAGTACTTC.

The rearrangement links TRBV6-5 to TRBJ1-5, with a tentative D call TRBD1 (6 bases). The CDR3 covers 15 residues. V was pared by 0 bases and J by 5 bases, with 11 bases between. In germline, CDR1 is MNHEY, CDR2 SVGAGI. The CDR3 reads CASSYSNKGDQPQHF. The CDR3 DNA reads TGTGCCAGCAGTTACTCGAATAAGGGGGATCAGCCCCAGCATTTT.

J is TRBJ2-7 and V is TRBV6-1; D tentatively reads TRBD1 or TRBD2 (5 bases each). The CDR3 runs to 15 residues. CDR1 is MNHNS, CDR2 SASEGT, per germline. V gave up 9 bases and J gave up 9 bases, with 27 bases separating them. The CDR3 DNA reads TGTGCCAGTCCGGAGGCGAGGGACCTCCCGGGCGGGCAGTACTTC. Its translation: CASPEARDLPGGQYF.

The sample holds a few counts of this clonotype. The gene calls are TRBV10-2 and TRBJ2-1; D possibly corresponds to TRBD2 (6 bases). The CDR3 is 15 residues long. Trimming took 6 bases from V and 8 from J, leaving 20 bases between them. Germline CDR1 WSHSY, CDR2 SAAADI. The chain's CDR3 is CASRSEEGQRYEQFF. CDR3 nucleotides: TGCGCCAGCAGGTCGGAGGAGGGTCAAAGGTATGAGCAGTTCTTC.

The V call is TRBV5-4, the J call TRBJ2-5; TRBD1 matches at 7 bases. This CDR3 contains 15 residues. The V gene's germline CDR1 is SGHNT and CDR2 YYREEE (reference sequence). Losses at the gene ends were 3 bases for V and 9 bases for J; bases not matched to a gene: 14. The CDR3 protein is CASSYRTGGARAQYF. The CDR3 nucleotides are TGTGCCAGCAGCTACCGGACAGGCGGTGCAAGGGCCCAGTACTTC.

This clonotype was counted ten times or more. The rearrangement links TRBV29-1 to TRBJ1-2, with D perhaps matching TRBD1 (5 bases). The CDR3 is 13 residues long. Germline CDR1 reads SQVTM; CDR2 reads ANQGSEA. Trimming removed 0 bases at V and 6 bases at J, with 11 bases between. The CDR3 is CSVEEVRGNGYTF. The CDR3 region has the DNA TGCAGCGTTGAAGAAGTCCGGGGGAATGGCTACACCTTC.

Ten or more counts support this clonotype. The rearrangement links TRBV5-6 to TRBJ2-3; D remains ambiguous. The CDR3 extends over 16 amino acids. CDR1 and CDR2 from the germline V gene are SGHDT and YYEEEE. V lost 1 base to trimming and J lost 2 bases, with 14 bases between them. Here the CDR3 DNA reads TGTGCCAGCAGCTTGTGGGGAAGGTTTAACACAGATACGCAGTATTTT. Protein sequence: CASSLWGRFNTDTQYF.

This clonotype appeared a few times. This sequence joins TRBV6-1 and TRBJ2-1; D perhaps matches TRBD1 (6 bases). Germline V lookup: CDR1 MNHNS, CDR2 SASEGT. V was pared by 2 bases and J by 9 bases, with 11 bases between. This CDR3 is built from 13 residues. CDR3 sequence: CASSETGQGEQFF. In DNA form, the CDR3 reads TGTGCCAGCAGTGAAACAGGGCAGGGTGAGCAGTTCTTC.

This chain links TRBV20-1 with TRBJ2-1; weak D call: TRBD1 (6 bases). Germline loops: CDR1 DFQATT, CDR2 SNEGSKA (reference sequence). V lost 3 bases and J lost 7, with 22 bases in between. CDR3 length: 16 residues. The CDR3 is CSASIEVKGVSNEQFF. The CDR3 DNA reads TGCAGTGCTAGCATTGAGGTGAAGGGGGTATCGAATGAGCAGTTCTTC.

The CDR3 coding sequence is TGCGCCAGCAGCCACCCTGGGGTAGCAGATACGCAGTATTTT. Amino acids: CASSHPGVADTQYF. The chain joins TRBV4-3 to TRBJ2-3; D remains unclear. V was cut by 3 bases and J by 4 bases, with 11 bases left in between. The CDR3 loop spans 14 amino acids. Germline V gene sequence: CDR1 LGHNA, CDR2 YSLEER.

The CDR3 sequence: CSATPRGSGEPDTQYF. The DNA of the CDR3 is TGCAGTGCTACCCCCCGGGGTAGCGGGGAACCAGATACGCAGTATTTT. The rearrangement joins TRBV20-1 to TRBJ2-3; 8 bases fit TRBD2. V lost 4 bases and J lost 4; bases outside the gene matches: 13. Looked up from germline, CDR1 is DFQATT and CDR2 is SNEGSKA (reference sequence). CDR3 length: 16 residues.

This clonotype was counted between two and nine times. This chain uses TRBV10-3 with TRBJ2-3; 10 nucleotides agree with TRBD2. The CDR3 totals 16 residues. The J segment lost 1 base and the V segment lost 0 bases, leaving 1 base of the junction unmatched. Looked up from germline, CDR1 is ENHRY and CDR2 is SYGVKD. The chain's CDR3 is CAISESLAGGTDTQYF. In nucleotides, the CDR3 is TGTGCCATCAGTGAGTCTCTAGCGGGGGGCACAGATACGCAGTATTTT.

The chain carries TRBV7-8 and TRBJ1-1; tentatively, D is TRBD1 (5 bases). Trimming took off 3 bases at V and 3 bases at J, with 8 bases between the two ends. This CDR3 has 13 amino acids. The germline V gene encodes CDR1 SGHVS and CDR2 FQNEAQ. The CDR3 sequence is CASSFVGDTEAFF. The CDR3 DNA is TGTGCCAGCAGCTTTGTGGGGGACACTGAAGCTTTCTTT.